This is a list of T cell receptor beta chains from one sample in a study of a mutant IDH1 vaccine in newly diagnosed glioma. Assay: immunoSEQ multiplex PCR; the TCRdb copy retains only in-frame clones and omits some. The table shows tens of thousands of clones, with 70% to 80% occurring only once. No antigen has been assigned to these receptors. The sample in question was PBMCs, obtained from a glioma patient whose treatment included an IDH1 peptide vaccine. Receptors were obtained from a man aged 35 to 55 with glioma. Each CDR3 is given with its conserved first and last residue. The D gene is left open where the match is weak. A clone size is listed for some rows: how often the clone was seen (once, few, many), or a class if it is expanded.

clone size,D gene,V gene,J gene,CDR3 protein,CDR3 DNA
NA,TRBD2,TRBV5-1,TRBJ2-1,CASSKYSSGRANEQFF,TGCGCCAGCAGCAAATACTCTAGCGGGAGGGCCAATGAGCAGTTCTTC
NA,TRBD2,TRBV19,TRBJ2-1,CASIRDSSGRGEQFF,TGTGCCAGTATCCGGGATTCTAGCGGGAGGGGGGAGCAGTTCTTC
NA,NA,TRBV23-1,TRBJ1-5,CASSFCTDPSRGNQPQHF,TGCGCCAGCAGTTTTTGCACGGATCCCAGCCGGGGCAATCAGCCCCAGCATTTT
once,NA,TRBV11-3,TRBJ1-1,CASSPTGMNTEAFF,TGTGCCAGCAGCCCCACAGGGATGAACACTGAAGCTTTCTTT
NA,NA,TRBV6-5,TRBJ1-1,CASSYEGGWTEAFF,TGTGCCAGCAGTTACGAGGGTGGTTGGACTGAAGCTTTCTTT
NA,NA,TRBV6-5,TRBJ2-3,CASSYSRADTQYF,TGTGCCAGCAGTTACTCGAGGGCAGATACGCAGTATTTT
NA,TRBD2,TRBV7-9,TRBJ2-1,CASSSGLAGYEQFF,TGTGCCAGCAGTTCCGGACTAGCGGGATATGAGCAGTTCTTC
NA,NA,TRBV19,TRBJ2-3,CASSIGGGRRDTQYF,TGTGCCAGTAGTATAGGGGGGGGGCGCCGGGATACGCAGTATTTT
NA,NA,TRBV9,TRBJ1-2,CASSPSFTGIDYGYTF,TGTGCCAGCAGCCCATCCTTTACAGGAATCGACTATGGCTACACCTTC
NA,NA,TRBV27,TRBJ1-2,CASTQTPGVMGLGYTF,TGTGCCAGCACCCAAACCCCGGGGGTAATGGGTCTCGGCTACACCTTC
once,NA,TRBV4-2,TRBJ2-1,CASSYKGWGPGQFF,TGTGCCAGCAGTTACAAGGGCTGGGGCCCCGGGCAGTTCTTC
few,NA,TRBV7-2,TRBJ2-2,CASSPFSGDTGELFF,TGTGCCAGCAGCCCTTTTTCAGGGGATACCGGGGAGCTGTTTTTT
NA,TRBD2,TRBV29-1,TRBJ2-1,CSVDLPSGRALSSYNEQFF,TGCAGCGTTGATCTCCCCAGCGGGAGGGCCCTAAGCTCCTACAATGAGCAGTTCTTC
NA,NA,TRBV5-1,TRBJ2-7,CASSPGASYEQYF,TGCGCCAGCAGCCCTGGGGCATCTTACGAGCAGTACTTC
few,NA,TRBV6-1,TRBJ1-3,CASSDKRGPGNTIYF,TGTGCCAGCAGTGATAAGCGAGGGCCTGGAAACACCATATATTTT
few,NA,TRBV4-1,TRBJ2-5,CASSQLERGQQETQYF,TGCGCCAGCAGCCAATTGGAGCGGGGACAGCAAGAGACCCAGTACTTC
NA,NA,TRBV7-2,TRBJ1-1,CASSFSLGGLFEAFF,TGTGCCAGCAGCTTCAGTCTGGGGGGGTTGTTCGAAGCTTTCTTT
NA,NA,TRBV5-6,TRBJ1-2,CASSPDIYLGYTF,TGTGCCAGCAGCCCCGACATTTATCTTGGCTACACCTTC
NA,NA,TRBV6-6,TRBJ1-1,CASSYSRALSNTEAFF,TGTGCCAGCAGTTACTCGCGGGCCCTATCGAACACTGAAGCTTTCTTT
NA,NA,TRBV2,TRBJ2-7,CASSAAVPKQYF,TGTGCCAGCAGCGCCGCAGTACCCAAGCAGTACTTC
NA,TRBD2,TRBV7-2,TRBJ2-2,CASSLTSRNTGELFF,TGTGCCAGCAGCCTGACTAGCCGGAACACCGGGGAGCTGTTTTTT
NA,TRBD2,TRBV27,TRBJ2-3,CASTPTSVATDTQYF,TGTGCCAGCACCCCTACTAGCGTAGCCACAGATACGCAGTATTTT
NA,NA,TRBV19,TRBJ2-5,CASSIEGRETQYF,TGTGCCAGTAGTATTGAAGGTCGGGAGACCCAGTACTTC
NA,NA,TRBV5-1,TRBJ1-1,CASSLALGARAEAFF,TGCGCCAGCAGCTTGGCCTTAGGGGCAAGAGCTGAAGCTTTCTTT
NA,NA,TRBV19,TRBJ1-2,CASRPRQTFNYGYTF,TGTGCCAGTAGGCCCAGACAGACCTTTAACTATGGCTACACCTTC
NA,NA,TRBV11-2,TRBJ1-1,CASSPDIGKGEAFF,TGTGCCAGCAGCCCGGACATTGGGAAAGGTGAAGCTTTCTTT
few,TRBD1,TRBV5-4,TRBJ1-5,CASSSGGSNQPQHF,TGTGCCAGCAGCTCAGGGGGTTCTAATCAGCCCCAGCATTTT
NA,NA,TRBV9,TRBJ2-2,CASSPRANTGELFF,TGTGCCAGCAGCCCCCGCGCGAACACCGGGGAGCTGTTTTTT
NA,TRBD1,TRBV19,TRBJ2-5,CAGSIRQGGGETQYF,TGTGCCGGTAGTATCCGACAGGGCGGCGGGGAGACCCAGTACTTC
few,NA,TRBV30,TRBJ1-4,CAWSPGGAGKLFF,TGTGCCTGGAGTCCGGGGGGCGCCGGAAAACTGTTTTTT
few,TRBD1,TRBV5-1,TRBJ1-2,CASSLYQGAEGGYTF,TGCGCCAGCAGCTTGTACCAGGGGGCTGAGGGTGGCTACACCTTC
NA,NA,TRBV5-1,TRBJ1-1,CASSYGGLEVGTEAFF,TGCGCCAGCAGCTATGGGGGCCTGGAGGTGGGGACTGAAGCTTTCTTT
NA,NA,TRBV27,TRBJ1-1,CASSLDGFSSAFF,TGTGCCAGCAGTCTCGATGGCTTTTCTTCGGCTTTCTTT
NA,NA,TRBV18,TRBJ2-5,CASSRGDGIQETQYF,TGTGCCAGCTCCCGAGGGGACGGGATCCAAGAGACCCAGTACTTC
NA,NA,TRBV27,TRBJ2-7,CASSLSRGLGYEQYF,TGTGCCAGCAGTTTATCCCGCGGGTTGGGGTACGAGCAGTACTTC
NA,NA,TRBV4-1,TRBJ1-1,CASSQDGQPLNTEAFF,TGCGCCAGCAGCCAAGATGGGCAGCCTTTGAACACTGAAGCTTTCTTT
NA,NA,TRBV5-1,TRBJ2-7,CASSLDLTYEQYF,TGCGCCAGCAGCCTGGACCTCACCTACGAGCAGTACTTC